This T cell receptor beta chain was identified during a study of early stage breast cancer tumors. Worth noting for this clone: Its cognate antigen is unknown.

V was shortened by 1 base and J by 3 bases, with 13 bases between the two germline ends. From germline, CDR1 is SGHTA and CDR2 FQGTGA. The CDR3 has 15 amino acids. Sequencing was performed with immunoSEQ multiplex PCR; in TCRdb, only in-frame clones are kept and a portion is missing. The sample yields more than 65,000 clones, 75% to 90% seen once. Regarding the study as a whole: Comparing each tissue with blood distinguished tumor from normal in about 85% of the 16 patients. Compared with adjacent normal breast tissue, tumors showed approximately 2.5-fold greater T cell density and higher clonality.

The clonotype originates from a person in their 40s with breast cancer. The rearrangement links TRBV7-3 to TRBJ2-7; D remains unclear. Sequenced sample: blood. The CDR3 region has the DNA TGTGCCAGCAGCTTAAGTATAATGGAGCGCTACGAGCAGTACTTC. Translating it yields CASSLSIMERYEQYF. The full variable domain, with the rest looked up from reference TRBV7-3 and TRBJ2-7, is GAGVSQTPSNKVTEKGKYVELRCDPISGHTALYWYRQSLGQGPEFLIYFQGTGAADDSGLPNDRFFAVRPEGSVSTLKIQRTERGDSAVYLCASSLSIMERYEQYFGPGTRLTVT.